This TCR beta chain was identified in a study of blood T cell repertoires in COVID-19. The repertoire was sequenced with immunoSEQ multiplex PCR; TCRdb's copy has only in-frame clones and lacks some. The sample has fewer than 400,000 clones; approximately 90% are singletons. Germline CDR1 reads SGHRS; CDR2 reads YFSETQ. J lost 5 bases, V lost 3 bases, and 6 bases had no gene match. The CDR3 runs to 15 residues. The chain uses TRBV5-1 and TRBJ2-7; 12 positions match TRBD1. The sequencing input was PBMCs or T cells enriched from blood (not recorded which). The TCR was taken from a woman aged 50 to 65 who had recovered from COVID-19. The CDR3 protein is CASSWGQGAFNEQYF. In DNA, the CDR3 is TGCGCCAGCAGCTGGGGACAGGGGGCATTTAACGAGCAGTACTTC. The full variable domain, with the rest looked up from reference TRBV5-1 and TRBJ2-7, is KAGVTQTPRYLIKTRGQQVTLSCSPISGHRSVSWYQQTPGQGLQFLFEYFSETQRNKGNFPGRFSGRQFSNSRSEMNVSTLELGDSALYLCASSWGQGAFNEQYFGPGTRLTVT.